This passage covers 21 T cell receptor beta chains from one sample sequenced in a study of vaccination and CD4 T cells after COVID-19. Treatment defined: approximately nine-day PBMC culture with coronavirus spike peptide pools or control peptides (ViraFEST assay). An Oncomine TCR Beta short-read assay was used to sequence the DNA from cultured CD4+ T cells. TCRdb redid the calling of the PCR reads with MiXCR, one entry per CDR3 protein. The sample shows fewer than 15,000 distinct CDR3 sequences, roughly 61% of them seen only once. For these TCRs, the target antigens are not known. The sequenced material came from CD4+ T cells from blood, cultured in vitro. These receptors were obtained from a human donor who had recovered from COVID-19.

The rearrangement joins TRBV19 to TRBJ1-1; TRBD1 matches at 10 bases. Trimming took 6 bases from V and 4 from J; bases not matched to a gene: 5. The CDR3 length is 14 residues. The germline CDR1 and CDR2 sequences are LNHDA and SQIVND (reference sequence). The CDR3 DNA sequence: TGTGCCAGTAGCGTGGGACAGGGGATCACTGAAGCTTTCTTT. Its translation is CASSVGQGITEAFF.

This clonotype qualifies as medium-sized (0.01 to 0.1%). CDR3 bases: TGTGCCATGGGACAGGGAGGGGATAATGAAAAACTGTTTTTT. Translated, it gives CAMGQGGDNEKLFF. The chain carries TRBV6-1 and TRBJ1-4, with 9 nucleotides matching TRBD1. Trimming cost V 10 bases and J 4 bases; bases outside gene matches: 7. Per the germline V gene, CDR1 is MNHNS and CDR2 is SASEGT. The CDR3 is 14 amino acids.

There are a few counts of this clonotype. The rearrangement joins TRBV28 to TRBJ1-6; D is undetermined. CDR1 is MDHEN, CDR2 SYDVKM, per germline. V was cut by 8 bases and J by 8 bases, with 16 bases left in between. This CDR3 has 14 amino acids. DNA for the CDR3: TGTGCCAGCGGATCGACTGGGTGGCATTCACCCCTCCACTTT. Translation gives CASGSTGWHSPLHF.

By proportion, this clonotype is medium-sized (0.01 to 0.1%). In DNA, the CDR3 is TGCGCCAGCAGCTTGGTTAAGGGCACGCCCGAGGAGCAGTTCTTC. As protein: CASSLVKGTPEEQFF. The chain couples TRBV5-1 to TRBJ2-1; D uncertain. V was cut by 0 bases and J by 10 bases, with 17 bases left in between. Germline V gene sequence: CDR1 SGHRS, CDR2 YFSETQ. The CDR3 has 15 residues.

This clonotype rates as medium-sized (0.01 to 0.1%). V usage is TRBV4-2 and J usage is TRBJ2-2; D could derive from TRBD1 or TRBD2 (5 bases each). The CDR3 spans 15 residues. Deletions cut 0 bases from V and 5 bases from J, with 10 bases between. The V gene's germline CDR1 is LGHNA and CDR2 YNFKEQ. The CDR3 DNA is TGTGCCAGCAGCCAAGAGGGCAGGGAGACCGGGGAGCTGTTTTTT. Encoded protein: CASSQEGRETGELFF.

The chain employs TRBV27 and TRBJ2-3, with D possibly being TRBD2 (7 bases). Germline CDR1 MNHEY, CDR2 SMNVEV (reference sequence). This CDR3 region has 15 residues. V lost 1 base, J lost 4 bases, and 12 bases lay in between. CDR3 sequence reads: CASSLWGGTADTQYF. CDR3 in DNA: TGTGCCAGCAGTTTATGGGGGGGCACGGCAGATACGCAGTATTTT.

This clonotype has more than one count but fewer than ten. A far bigger clonotype differs at one base, so this is likely a read error. The chain employs TRBV6-1 and TRBJ1-5; D is uncertain. In germline, CDR1 is MNHNS, CDR2 SASEGT. The CDR3 consists of 14 residues. The ends were cut back, 2 bases at V and 0 bases at J, with 5 bases in the middle. The CDR3, as DNA: TGTGCCAGCAGTGAAATTCGTAGCAATCAGCCCCAGCATTTT. Translating it yields CASSEIRSNQPQHF.

This chain uses TRBV15 with TRBJ2-3, with 13 positions matching TRBD2. The V gene end was trimmed by 0 bases and the J gene end by 4 bases; junction bases not matched to a gene: 10. Germline V gene data show CDR1 as LNHNV and CDR2 as YYDKDF (reference sequence). CDR3 length: 19 residues. The CDR3 DNA follows: TGTGCCACCAGCAGAGATCCTACCGGGACTAGCGGGATCCCAGATACGCAGTATTTT. Its protein is CATSRDPTGTSGIPDTQYF.

The V and J genes are TRBV4-2 and TRBJ2-7; 12 positions agree with TRBD2. The CDR3 consists of 15 residues. With V trimmed by 4 bases and J by 5 bases, 6 bases remained unmatched. Germline V gene lookup returns CDR1 LGHNA and CDR2 YNFKEQ. CDR3 nucleotide sequence: TGTGCCAGCAGCCGAAGACTAGCGGGAGAAAACGAGCAGTACTTC. Protein sequence: CASSRRLAGENEQYF.

The gene calls are TRBV7-2 and TRBJ2-1, with D maybe TRBD2 (6 bases). This CDR3 contains 14 residues. The V end lost 3 bases, the J end lost 3 bases, and 9 bases lay between the germline ends. Germline-derived CDR1 and CDR2 are SGHTA and FQGNSA. The CDR3 loop reads CASSLLASYNEQFF. In nucleotides, the CDR3 is TGTGCCAGCAGCTTGCTAGCGAGCTACAATGAGCAGTTCTTC.

By share, this clonotype ranks as medium-sized (0.01 to 0.1%). The CDR3 protein is CSARDLGRRTDTQYF. DNA of the CDR3: TGCAGTGCTAGAGATCTGGGACGCCGCACAGATACGCAGTATTTT. The rearrangement joins TRBV20-1 to TRBJ2-3; D may match TRBD1 or TRBD2 (5 bases each). The CDR3 runs 15 residues. The V and J ends lost 0 bases and 1 base respectively, with 11 bases between them. CDR1 is DFQATT, CDR2 SNEGSKA, per germline (reference sequence).

Only a few counts were recorded for this clonotype. The gene calls are TRBV10-3 and TRBJ1-2; weak D call: TRBD1 (5 bases). Germline V gives CDR1 ENHRY, CDR2 SYGVKD. Trimming left V 4 bases short and J 8 bases short, with 17 bases between. There are 14 residues in the CDR3. CDR3 sequence reads: CAISGILREGGYTF. CDR3 bases: TGTGCCATCAGTGGGATCCTCAGGGAGGGCGGCTACACCTTC.

This clonotype was counted between two and nine times. The V and J genes are TRBV27 and TRBJ1-1; no reliable D call. Trimming cost V 6 bases and J 1 base, with 9 bases left between them. From germline, CDR1 is MNHEY and CDR2 SMNVEV (reference sequence). The CDR3 totals 13 residues. CDR3 in amino acids: CASSREPNTEAFF. CDR3 DNA sequence: TGTGCCAGCAGCAGAGAGCCGAACACTGAAGCTTTCTTT.

This chain connects TRBV20-1 to TRBJ2-3, with 10 positions matching TRBD2. J was trimmed by 2 bases and V by 0 bases; bases with no gene match: 5. Germline lookup yields CDR1 DFQATT and CDR2 SNEGSKA (reference sequence). The CDR3 covers 16 residues. In nucleotides, the CDR3 is TGCAGTGCTAGAGATCCCCTAGCGGGAGACACAGATACGCAGTATTTT. Translated, it gives CSARDPLAGDTDTQYF.

The chain joins TRBV6-5 to TRBJ2-7; 7 bases are shared with TRBD1. The CDR3 runs to 14 residues. Germline V gene sequence: CDR1 MNHEY, CDR2 SVGAGI. Germline trimming cut 1 base from V and 1 base from J; bases unmatched to any gene: 1. CDR3 in amino acids: CASSYLTGSYEQYF. CDR3 DNA sequence: TGTGCCAGCAGTTACTTGACAGGGTCCTACGAGCAGTACTTC.

V gene TRBV20-1 combines with J gene TRBJ1-6; the D is unclear. The V end was cut by 2 bases, the J end by 7 bases, with 9 bases between. The CDR3 runs to 13 residues. The germline CDR1 and CDR2 sequences are DFQATT and SNEGSKA (reference sequence). The DNA of the CDR3 is TGCAGTGCTAGAATCACTACGAATTCACCCCTCCACTTT. This encodes CSARITTNSPLHF.

This clonotype was picked up a small number of times. The chain employs TRBV15 and TRBJ2-3; no reliable D call. Trimming took off 2 bases at V and 4 bases at J, with 7 bases between the two ends. The germline gives CDR1 LNHNV, CDR2 YYDKDF (reference sequence). This CDR3 has 13 residues. The CDR3 here is CATSRSSADTQYF. The CDR3 DNA sequence: TGTGCCACCAGCAGATCCTCGGCAGATACGCAGTATTTT. Full variable domain (missing parts from reference TRBV15 and TRBJ2-3): DAMVIQNPRYQVTQFGKPVTLSCSQTLNHNVMYWYQQKSSQAPKLLFHYYDKDFNNEADTPDNFQSRRPNTSFCFLDIRSPGLGDTAMYLCATSRSSADTQYFGPGTRLTVL.

This chain joins TRBV15 and TRBJ1-1; perhaps TRBD1 as D (5 bases). The V gene's germline CDR1 is LNHNV and CDR2 YYDKDF (reference sequence). The CDR3 runs 14 residues. The V end was cut by 1 base, the J end by 1 base, with 7 bases between. The CDR3 protein is CATSRGGANTEAFF. The DNA for the CDR3 is TGTGCCACCAGCAGAGGCGGGGCGAACACTGAAGCTTTCTTT.

This clonotype was observed a few times. The chain carries TRBV19 and TRBJ2-3; D may be TRBD2 (5 bases). Germline-derived CDR1 and CDR2 are LNHDA and SQIVND (reference sequence). Trimming took 3 bases from V and 6 from J, leaving 16 bases between them. The CDR3 runs 15 residues. Here the CDR3 reads CASSMVGAAQDTQYF. CDR3 in DNA: TGTGCCAGTAGTATGGTGGGAGCAGCCCAGGATACGCAGTATTTT.

This clonotype was picked up one time. The genes are TRBV25-1 and TRBJ2-3; D is ambiguous. With 6 bases removed from V and 5 bases from J, the gap between germline ends came to 12 bases. This CDR3 has 13 residues. The V gene's germline CDR1 is MGHDK and CDR2 SYGVNS. The CDR3 DNA is TGTGCCAGCAGACCGCAATGGGGAGATACGCAGTATTTT. It encodes CASRPQWGDTQYF.

V usage is TRBV20-1 and J usage is TRBJ2-1; 10 nucleotides line up with TRBD2. Germline CDR1 DFQATT, CDR2 SNEGSKA (reference sequence). V shed 4 bases and J 0 bases; nucleotides not matched to a gene: 3. There are 15 residues in the CDR3. CDR3 nucleotide sequence: TGCAGTGCTACCTTAGCGGGAGGCTCCTACAATGAGCAGTTCTTC. This codes for CSATLAGGSYNEQFF.